These T cell receptor beta chains were read from a single sample in a study of regulatory T cells in long-lasting Graves disease. TCRdb ran MiXCR on the multiplex PCR reads and lists one entry per CDR3 protein. The profile shows 500,000 to 800,000 distinct CDR3 sequences, around 30% of them singletons. Sequenced here: peripheral blood mononuclear cells (PBMCs), sampled when the disease was refractory, from a patient treated with antithyroid drugs. The receptors were sampled from a female donor with Graves disease. The CDR3 runs from the conserved cysteine through the conserved F or W. D genes are given only for firm matches. Size is omitted from some rows. Given values are once, few, many or a class for expanded clones.

clone size,J gene,D gene,V gene,CDR3 DNA,CDR3 protein
-,TRBJ2-7,TRBD2,TRBV20-1,TGCAGTGCTAGAGATCCAAGCGGGATCGTGGGCGAGCAGTACTTC,CSARDPSGIVGEQYF
-,TRBJ2-5,TRBD1,TRBV12-3/TRBV12-4,TGTGCCAGCAGTGAGGACAGGGGGTACCAAGAGATCCAGTACTTC,CASSEDRGYQEIQYF
few,TRBJ1-4,-,TRBV13,TGTGCCAGCAGCTTCGGCCACGGTACTGAAAAACTGTTTTTT,CASSFGHGTEKLFF
-,TRBJ1-4,-,TRBV7-9,TGTGCCAGCTCCCACACAAGTGAAAAACTGTTTTTT,CASSHTSEKLFF
few,TRBJ2-7,-,TRBV11-1,TGTGCCAGCAGCAGAAGAGGGGGGAGTGCGTACGAGCAGTACTTC,CASSRRGGSAYEQYF
many,TRBJ2-7,TRBD1,TRBV20-1,TGCAGTGCTAGTGACAGGGCTGGCGAGCAGTACTTC,CSASDRAGEQYF
-,TRBJ1-5,TRBD1,TRBV6-2/TRBV6-3,TGTGCCAGCAGTCGTTTCTCCGGGACAGAGCTCAATCAGCCCCAGCATTTT,CASSRFSGTELNQPQHF
-,TRBJ1-1,-,TRBV2,TGTGCCAGCAGTGAAGAACCATACACTGAAGCTTCCTTT,CASSEEPYTEASF
-,TRBJ2-7,-,TRBV5-1,TGCGCCAGCAGCTTGGGTCGACAGTCTAGCTACGAGCAGTACTTC,CASSLGRQSSYEQYF
-,TRBJ1-3,-,TRBV7-9,TGTGCCAGCAGCCAAGGGCCGACCTCTGGAAACACCATATATTTT,CASSQGPTSGNTIYF
-,TRBJ1-1,TRBD1,TRBV10-3,TGTGCCATCAGAAAGGACAGGGTGAACACTGAAGCTTTCTTT,CAIRKDRVNTEAFF
few,TRBJ2-5,TRBD2,TRBV7-4,TGTGCCAGCAGCTACTGGCTAGCGGGAGAAGGGACCCAGTACTTC,CASSYWLAGEGTQYF
-,TRBJ2-7,-,TRBV11-2,TGTGCCAGCAGCTTAGAAATATCAAGGAGGGCCGAATCTTACGAGCAGTACTTC,CASSLEISRRAESYEQYF
-,TRBJ1-4,-,TRBV20-1,TGCAGTGCCCCGGGGCAGGGGAGCGAAAAACTGTTTTTT,CSAPGQGSEKLFF
many,TRBJ1-2,TRBD1,TRBV6-1,TGTGCCAGCAGTGAACTGACAGGGCTAGGTGGCTACACCTTC,CASSELTGLGGYTF
many,TRBJ2-7,-,TRBV2,TGTGCCAGCAGTGAGGACTTAAGCTCCTACGAGCAGTACTTC,CASSEDLSSYEQYF
few,TRBJ1-5,-,TRBV28,TGTGCCAGCAGTTACAACAGCCCAACTAATCAGCCCCAGCATTTT,CASSYNSPTNQPQHF
-,TRBJ1-6,-,TRBV28,TGTGCCAGCAGAGACGGGACAAACTATAATTCACCCCTCCACTTT,CASRDGTNYNSPLHF
-,TRBJ1-1,TRBD1,TRBV18,TGTGCCAGCTCGCCCAAAACAGGGGGCACTGAAGCTTTCTTT,CASSPKTGGTEAFF
-,TRBJ2-7,TRBD1,TRBV4-1,TGCGCCAGCAGCCAACCCGGGACAGGGGCCTACGAGCAGTACTTC,CASSQPGTGAYEQYF
-,TRBJ2-5,TRBD2,TRBV29-1,TGCAGCGTTCGGGGGGATCAAGAGACCCAGTACTTC,CSVRGDQETQYF
-,TRBJ1-4,-,TRBV7-3,TGTGCCAGCAGCTTATCCGGGCCACTGTTTTTT,CASSLSGPLFF
few,TRBJ1-1,TRBD1,TRBV2,TGTGCCAGCAGTGGGACAGGGGGAAGCACTGAAGCTTTCTTT,CASSGTGGSTEAFF
-,TRBJ2-7,TRBD2,TRBV5-6,TGTGCCAGCAGCCCCCCACCCGGGAGGGGATGGAGCTCCTACGAGCAGTACTTC,CASSPPPGRGWSSYEQYF
few,TRBJ2-7,TRBD2,TRBV28,TGTGCCAGCGGGACAGTAGGGGCGGCGGGAGGGAGCTCCTACGAGCAGTACTTC,CASGTVGAAGGSSYEQYF
few,TRBJ1-4,-,TRBV20-1,TGCAGTGCTAGAGATGGTCGCAGGGGTAATTTT,CSARDGRRGNF
-,TRBJ1-2,-,TRBV11-2,TGTGCCAGCAGTGGGGAGACCACTAACTATGGCTACACCTTC,CASSGETTNYGYTF
few,TRBJ2-5,TRBD1,TRBV6-1,TGTGCCAGCAATACGGGACAGGGGGTCTGGGAGACCCAGTACTTC,CASNTGQGVWETQYF